Listed below are T cell receptor beta chains from one sample, sequenced in a study of blood T cell repertoires in COVID-19. The data were produced by immunoSEQ multiplex PCR, yet TCRdb's version contains in-frame clones alone and is incomplete. Of a few hundred thousand clones in the sample, around 88% were seen once. The source material was peripheral blood. These receptors all stem from a woman in her 30s who had recovered from COVID-19. Both conserved end residues are part of each CDR3. A D gene is named only where the DNA matches it firmly. The size entry is marked missing in some rows and otherwise reads once, few, many or a size class.

size,J,D,V,CDR3,DNA
-,TRBJ2-2,-,TRBV28,CATRAGELFF,TGTGCCACGAGGGCCGGGGAGCTGTTTTTT
-,TRBJ2-5,TRBD1,TRBV7-3,CASSPDRGETQYF,TGTGCCAGCAGCCCGGACAGGGGAGAGACCCAGTACTTC
-,TRBJ2-2,-,TRBV19,CASSIAQGRTGELFF,TGTGCCAGTAGTATCGCACAGGGTAGGACCGGGGAGCTGTTTTTT
-,TRBJ2-1,-,TRBV5-1,CASSQGRLQYNEQFF,TGCGCCAGCAGTCAAGGGAGATTACAGTACAATGAGCAGTTCTTC
-,TRBJ2-3,-,TRBV27,CASRPTVRDPDTQYF,TGTGCCAGCAGACCGACCGTCAGGGATCCGGATACGCAGTATTTT
-,TRBJ2-7,-,TRBV3-1/TRBV3-2,CASSQARSYEQYF,TGTGCCAGCAGCCAAGCCAGGTCCTACGAGCAGTACTTC
-,TRBJ1-2,-,TRBV2,CASSDGQGRGYTF,TGTGCCAGCAGTGACGGGCAGGGAAGGGGCTACACCTTC
-,TRBJ2-7,TRBD1,TRBV19,CASSIRWTGSSYEQYF,TGTGCCAGTAGTATTAGATGGACAGGGTCCTCCTACGAGCAGTACTTC
-,TRBJ1-6,-,TRBV6-6,CASSRQQGLDNSPLHF,TGTGCCAGCAGTCGACAACAGGGTCTTGATAATTCACCCCTCCACTTT
-,TRBJ2-3,-,TRBV10-3,CAISELPPGTDTQYF,TGTGCCATCAGTGAGCTCCCACCGGGCACAGATACGCAGTATTTT
-,TRBJ1-5,-,TRBV7-9,CASSFSTRGQPQHF,TGTGCCAGCAGCTTTAGTACAAGGGGCCAGCCCCAGCATTTT
-,TRBJ1-2,TRBD1,TRBV9,CASSVGPTGADYGYTF,TGTGCCAGCAGCGTGGGACCGACAGGGGCGGACTATGGCTACACCTTC
-,TRBJ2-1,TRBD1,TRBV4-1,CASSQGQGAYEQFF,TGCGCCAGCAGCCAAGGACAGGGGGCCTATGAGCAGTTCTTC
-,TRBJ2-5,-,TRBV24-1,CATSDSQKSQETQYF,TGTGCCACCAGTGATTCCCAGAAGTCCCAAGAGACCCAGTACTTC
-,TRBJ1-4,-,TRBV13,CASSLGQTNEKLFF,TGTGCCAGCAGCTTAGGACAGACTAATGAAAAACTGTTTTTT
once,TRBJ1-5,-,TRBV7-8,CASSPFTNGAHQPQHF,TGTGCCAGCAGCCCATTTACGAATGGGGCTCATCAGCCCCAGCATTTT
-,TRBJ1-2,TRBD1,TRBV27,CASSSQGDSYGYTF,TGTGCCAGCAGTTCCCAGGGGGACAGCTATGGCTACACCTTC